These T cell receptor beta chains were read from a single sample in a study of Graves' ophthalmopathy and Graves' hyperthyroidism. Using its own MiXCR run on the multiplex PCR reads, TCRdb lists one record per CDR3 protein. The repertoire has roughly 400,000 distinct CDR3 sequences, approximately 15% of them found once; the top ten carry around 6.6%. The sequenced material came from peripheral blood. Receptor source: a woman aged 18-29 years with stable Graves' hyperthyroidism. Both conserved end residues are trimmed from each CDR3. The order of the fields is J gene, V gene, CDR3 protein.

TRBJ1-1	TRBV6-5	ASRYTGLGGVNTEAF
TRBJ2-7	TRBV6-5	ASSYDTVSGQY
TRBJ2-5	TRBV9	ASSQGALAGSRETQY
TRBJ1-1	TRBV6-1	ASSRPGQGWTEAF
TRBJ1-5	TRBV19	ASSDGQGVYQPQH
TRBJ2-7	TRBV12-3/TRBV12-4	ASSVQGPHYEQY
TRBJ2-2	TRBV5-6	ASSQLALTGELF
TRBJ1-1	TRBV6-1	ASRRAMNTEAF
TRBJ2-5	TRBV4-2	ASSPGTAQETQY
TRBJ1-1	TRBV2	ASSVRAGGTEAF
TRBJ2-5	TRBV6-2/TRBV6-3	ASSRGTSGETQY
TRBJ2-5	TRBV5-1	ASSLVGRQTQY
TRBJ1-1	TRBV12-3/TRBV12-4	ASSPVELNTEAF
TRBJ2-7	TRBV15	ATSSATVGEQY
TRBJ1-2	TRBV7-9	ASSNREHNYGYT
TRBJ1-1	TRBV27	ASSLNNNMNTEAF
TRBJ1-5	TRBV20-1	SARDLEGGQPQH
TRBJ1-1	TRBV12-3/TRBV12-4	ASSLAQGRNTEAF
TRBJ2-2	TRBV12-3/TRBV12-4	ASSGGANTGELF
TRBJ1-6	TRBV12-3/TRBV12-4	ASSLRGQGGSPLH
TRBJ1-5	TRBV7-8	ASRPTGQVGNQPQH
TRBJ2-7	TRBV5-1	ASSLAVGLSYEQY
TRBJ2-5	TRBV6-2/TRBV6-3	ASSYSTGWETQY
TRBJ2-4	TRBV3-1	ASSLDGGVDIQY